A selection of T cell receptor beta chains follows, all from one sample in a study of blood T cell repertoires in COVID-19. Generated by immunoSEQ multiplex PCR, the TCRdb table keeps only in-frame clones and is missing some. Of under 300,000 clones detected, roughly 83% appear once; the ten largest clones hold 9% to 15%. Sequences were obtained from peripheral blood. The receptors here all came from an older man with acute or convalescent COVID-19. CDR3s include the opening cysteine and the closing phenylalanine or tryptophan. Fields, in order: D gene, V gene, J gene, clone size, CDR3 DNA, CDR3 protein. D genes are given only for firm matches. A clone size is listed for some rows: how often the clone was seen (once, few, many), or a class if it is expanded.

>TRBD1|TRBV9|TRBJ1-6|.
TGTGCCAGCAGCCGACAGGGAAATTCACCCCTCCACTTT
CASSRQGNSPLHF
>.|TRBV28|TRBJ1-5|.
TGTGCCAGCATTGGGGGGATCGGTCAGCCCCAGCATTTT
CASIGGIGQPQHF
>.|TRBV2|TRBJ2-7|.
TGTGCCAGCAGCCGGGACTTCCGCTACGAGCAGTACTTC
CASSRDFRYEQYF
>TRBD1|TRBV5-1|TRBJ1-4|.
TGCGCCAGCAGCTTGTCAGGGGGCGAGGAAAAACTGTTTTTT
CASSLSGGEEKLFF
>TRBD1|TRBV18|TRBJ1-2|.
TGTGCCAGCTCCCCCGGGACAGGGGGCTTGGGCTACACCTTC
CASSPGTGGLGYTF
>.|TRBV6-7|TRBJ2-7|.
TGTGCCAGCAGTTATCCCTTGGAGGCTCGGGCCTACGAGCAGTACTTC
CASSYPLEARAYEQYF
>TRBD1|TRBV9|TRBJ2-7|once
TGTGCCAGCAGCCCCTCACAGGGGGCGAGTAACTCCGAGCAGTACTTC
CASSPSQGASNSEQYF
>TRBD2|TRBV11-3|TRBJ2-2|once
TGTGCCAGCAGCCCCTACGGGGGGACTAACACCGGGGAGCTGTTTTTT
CASSPYGGTNTGELFF
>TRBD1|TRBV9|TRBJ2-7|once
TGTGCCAGCAGCGTTTCCGGGACAGCAAACTACGAGCAGTACTTC
CASSVSGTANYEQYF
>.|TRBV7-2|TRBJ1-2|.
TGTGCCAGCAGCTTAGTTGCGGGGCGCGGCTACACCTTC
CASSLVAGRGYTF
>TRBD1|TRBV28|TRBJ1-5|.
TGTGCCAGCAGTAAACAGGGGGCGTCGGGTCAGCCCCAGCATTTT
CASSKQGASGQPQHF
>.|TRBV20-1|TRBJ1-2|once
TGCAGTGCTACCCAGTCCTATGGCTACACCTTC
CSATQSYGYTF
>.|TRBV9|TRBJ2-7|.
TGTGCCAGCAGCGTCGAGGGGGGGTCCACCTACGAGCAGTACTTC
CASSVEGGSTYEQYF
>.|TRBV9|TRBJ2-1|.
TGTGCCAGCAGCGTTGCGGGTGTCTCCTACAATGAGCAGTTCTTC
CASSVAGVSYNEQFF
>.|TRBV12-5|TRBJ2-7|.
TGTGCTAGTGGTTTGGAGGGGGTCTCCAACGAGCAGTACTTC
CASGLEGVSNEQYF
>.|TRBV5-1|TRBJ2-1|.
TGCGCCAGCAGCTATGCAGGTTACTCCTACAATGAGCAGTTCTTC
CASSYAGYSYNEQFF
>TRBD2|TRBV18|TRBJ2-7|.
TGTGCCAGCTCACTAGCGGGAGGGCCCAACGAGCAGTACTTC
CASSLAGGPNEQYF
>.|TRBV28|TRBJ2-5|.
TGTGCCAGCAGTCTTACTCAGGGGTGGACTCAAGAGACCCAGTACTTC
CASSLTQGWTQETQYF
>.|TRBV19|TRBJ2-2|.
TGTGCCAGTAGTCTTGTAGCAGGGAGGTCCACCGGGGAGCTGTTTTTT
CASSLVAGRSTGELFF
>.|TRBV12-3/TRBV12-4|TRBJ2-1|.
TGTGCCAGCAGTTCGTTCCGGAATGAGCAGTTCTTC
CASSSFRNEQFF
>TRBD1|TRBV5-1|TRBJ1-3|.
TGCGCCAGCAGCTCTTGGGACAGGGAGAGGGACACCATATATTTT
CASSSWDRERDTIYF
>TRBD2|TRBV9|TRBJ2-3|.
TGTGCCAGCAGCGGACTAGCGGGAGCCACAGATACGCAGTATTTT
CASSGLAGATDTQYF
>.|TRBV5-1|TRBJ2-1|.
TGCGCCAGCAGCACAGGCAGGGGAGGGGATGAGCAGTTCTTC
CASSTGRGGDEQFF
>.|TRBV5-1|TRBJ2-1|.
TGCGCCAGCAGCTTATCACCGAACTTAAACTACAATGAGCAGTTCTTC
CASSLSPNLNYNEQFF